The sequence of this T cell receptor (beta chain) was determined in a study of CD4+ T cells in melanoma. Overall study results and limits: In melanoma, neoantigen-specific CD4+ T cells reportedly differed in differentiation state. A reported correlation linked neoantigen-specific CD4+ T cells to CD8+, macrophage and B cell function.

Concerning this clone: Antigen: not known.

Profiling relied on immunoSEQ multiplex PCR, and the TCRdb table lists in-frame clones only, not all of them. Among 10,000 or so clones listed, 50% to 65% were seen once. Germline assignment: CDR1 SGHTA and CDR2 FQGNSA. V lost 1 base and J 5 bases, leaving 7 bases between the germline ends. The length of the CDR3 is 13 residues. The sequencing input was cells from a culture (not recorded whether cultured in vitro). The receptor's source is a human donor with melanoma. V usage is TRBV7-2 and J usage is TRBJ2-3, with D hard to call. The CDR3 sequence: CASSLGVQDTQYF. The CDR3 coding sequence is TGTGCCAGCAGCTTAGGTGTTCAAGATACGCAGTATTTT.